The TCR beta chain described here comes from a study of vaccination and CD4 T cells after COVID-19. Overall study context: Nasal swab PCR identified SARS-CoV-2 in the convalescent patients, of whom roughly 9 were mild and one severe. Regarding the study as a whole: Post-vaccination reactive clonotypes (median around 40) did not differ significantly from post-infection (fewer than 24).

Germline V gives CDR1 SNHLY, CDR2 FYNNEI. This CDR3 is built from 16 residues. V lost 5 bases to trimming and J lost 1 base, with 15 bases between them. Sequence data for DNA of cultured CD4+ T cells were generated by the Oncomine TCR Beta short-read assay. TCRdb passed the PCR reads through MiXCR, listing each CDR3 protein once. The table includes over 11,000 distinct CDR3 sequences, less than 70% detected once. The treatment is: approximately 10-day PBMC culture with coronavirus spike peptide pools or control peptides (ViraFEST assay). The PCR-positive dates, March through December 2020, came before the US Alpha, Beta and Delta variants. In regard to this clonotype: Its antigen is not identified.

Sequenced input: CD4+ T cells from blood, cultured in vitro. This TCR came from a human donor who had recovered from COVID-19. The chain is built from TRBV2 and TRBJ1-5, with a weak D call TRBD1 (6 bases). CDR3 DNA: TGTGCCAGCAGTATCCAGGGCCAGGGGAGCAATCAGCCCCAGCATTTT. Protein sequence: CASSIQGQGSNQPQHF.